This T cell receptor beta chain was recovered during a study of regulatory and conventional T cells in RAG deficiency. V was pared by 5 bases and J by 5 bases, with 16 bases between. Germline V gives CDR1 SGDLS, CDR2 YYNGEE. This CDR3 comprises 14 residues. With regard to this clone: Its specificity is unknown.

Overall study findings and caveats: Control T-cell subsets had markedly higher Shannon entropy and lower Simpson indices than RAG-deficient patients. In Omenn syndrome, Treg and Tconv repertoires overlapped >75%.

Profiled with immunoSEQ multiplex PCR; TCRdb holds only in-frame clones, not every one. The table includes roughly 34,000 clones, about 70% detected once. Genomic DNA came from blood conventional CD4+ T cells gated CD25-low CD127-high. The data also belong to a second study, concerning regulatory T cells. According to that study: The primer mix had 52 TRBV and 13 TRBJ primers. Regulatory T cells showed the strongest V-J pair restriction and V/J gene skewing among patient repertoires.

This clonotype originated in a human donor in good health. The chain employs TRBV9 and TRBJ2-5; a possible D gene is TRBD1 (7 bases). The sample taken for sequencing was CD4+ effector T cells sorted from blood. The chain's CDR3 is CASSAQGGRETQYF. CDR3 sequence (DNA): TGTGCCAGCAGTGCTCAGGGGGGCCGGGAGACCCAGTACTTC.